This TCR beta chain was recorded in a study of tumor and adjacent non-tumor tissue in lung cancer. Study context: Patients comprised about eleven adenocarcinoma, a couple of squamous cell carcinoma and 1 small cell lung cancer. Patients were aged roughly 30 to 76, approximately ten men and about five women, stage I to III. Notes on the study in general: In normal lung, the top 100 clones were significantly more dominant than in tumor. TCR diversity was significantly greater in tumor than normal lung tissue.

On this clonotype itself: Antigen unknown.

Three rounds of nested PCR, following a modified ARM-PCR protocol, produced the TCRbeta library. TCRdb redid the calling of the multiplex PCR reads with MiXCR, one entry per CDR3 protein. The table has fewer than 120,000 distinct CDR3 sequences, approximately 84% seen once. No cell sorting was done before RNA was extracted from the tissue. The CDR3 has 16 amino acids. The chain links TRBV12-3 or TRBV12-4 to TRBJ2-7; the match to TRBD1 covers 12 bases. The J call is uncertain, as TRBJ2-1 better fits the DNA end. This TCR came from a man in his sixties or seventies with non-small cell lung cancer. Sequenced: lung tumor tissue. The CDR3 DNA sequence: TGTGCCAGCAAATCTGGACCGGGACAGGGGGCGCGGGAGCAGTTCTTC. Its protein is CASKSGPGQGAREQFF.